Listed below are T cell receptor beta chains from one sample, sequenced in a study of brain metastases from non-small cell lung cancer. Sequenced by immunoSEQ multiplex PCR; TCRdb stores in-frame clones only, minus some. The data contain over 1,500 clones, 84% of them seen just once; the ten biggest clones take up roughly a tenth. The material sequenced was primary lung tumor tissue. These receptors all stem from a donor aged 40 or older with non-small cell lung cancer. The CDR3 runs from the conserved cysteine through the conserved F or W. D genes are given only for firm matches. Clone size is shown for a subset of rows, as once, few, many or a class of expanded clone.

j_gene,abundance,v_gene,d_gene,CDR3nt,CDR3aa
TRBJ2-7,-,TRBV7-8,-,TGTGCCAGCAGCTTAGTGAGGTCGGGGGAGCAGTACTTC,CASSLVRSGEQYF
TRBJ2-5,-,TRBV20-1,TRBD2,TGCAGTGCAAGCGGGGCAGAGACCCAGTACTTC,CSASGAETQYF
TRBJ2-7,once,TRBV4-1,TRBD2,TGCGCCAGCAGCCAAATGGCTAGCGGGGAAAGCTACGAGCAGTACTTC,CASSQMASGESYEQYF
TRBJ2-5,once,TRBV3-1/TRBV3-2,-,TGTGCCAGCAGAGGGGCCACCGGGGCCCAGTACTTC,CASRGATGAQYF
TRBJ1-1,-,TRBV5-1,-,TGCGCCAGCAGGATCTCCTATAATATGAACACTGAAGCTTTCTTT,CASRISYNMNTEAFF
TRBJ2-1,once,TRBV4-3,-,TGCGCCAGCAGCCACGTGGGGGGGGCGGAACAGTTCTTC,CASSHVGGAEQFF
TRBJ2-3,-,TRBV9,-,TGTGCCAGCAGCGTAGCGGGAGCCTCAGATACGCAGTATTTT,CASSVAGASDTQYF
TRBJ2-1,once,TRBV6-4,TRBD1,TGTGCCAGTAGTGCCCTGACAGGGTCGGAGCAGTTCTTC,CASSALTGSEQFF
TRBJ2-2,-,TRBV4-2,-,TGTGCCAGCAGTCAACCCGGGACTTTCAACACCGGGGAGCTGTTTTTT,CASSQPGTFNTGELFF
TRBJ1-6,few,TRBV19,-,TGTGCCACCTCACCGGGAACCCATAATTCACCCCTCCACTTT,CATSPGTHNSPLHF
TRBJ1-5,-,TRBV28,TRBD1,TGTGCCAGCAGCCCTAACAGGGGTAATGAGAGGCAGCCCCAGCATTTT,CASSPNRGNERQPQHF
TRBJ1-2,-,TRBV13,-,TGTGCCAGCAGCCCCCGGCAGGGTTTAGGATACGGATATGGCTATACCTTC,CASSPRQGLGYGYGYTF
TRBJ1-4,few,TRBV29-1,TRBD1,TGCAGCGTTGAAGATTTAAGGGACAGACAAGCAACTAATGAAAAACTGTTTTTT,CSVEDLRDRQATNEKLFF
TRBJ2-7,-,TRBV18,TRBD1,TGTGCCAGCTCCTTGGGGACAGGGCGAGAGCAGTACTTC,CASSLGTGREQYF
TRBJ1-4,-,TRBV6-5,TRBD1,TGTGCCAGTCAGGGGGCTTCGACTAATGAAAAACTGTTTTTT,CASQGASTNEKLFF
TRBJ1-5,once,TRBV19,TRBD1,TGTGCCACCGGGACAGGGAAGGGTCAGCCCCAGCATTTT,CATGTGKGQPQHF
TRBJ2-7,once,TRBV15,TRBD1,TGTGCCACCAGCAGGGCGACAGGGGGCCGTCTAAACGAGCAGTACTTC,CATSRATGGRLNEQYF
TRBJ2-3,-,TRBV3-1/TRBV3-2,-,TGTGCCAGCAGCCAAGGTGGGACTGGGGCAGATACGCAGTATTTT,CASSQGGTGADTQYF
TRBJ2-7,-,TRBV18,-,TGTGCCAGCTCACCGGGGGGTTACGAGCAGTACTTC,CASSPGGYEQYF
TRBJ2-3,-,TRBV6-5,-,TGTGCCAGCTGGGGAAGGGAGCGTGGGACAGATACGCAGTATTTT,CASWGRERGTDTQYF
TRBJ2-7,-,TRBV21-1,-,TGTACCAGCAGCAAAGCGACGAGGGGGGGCCTAGTCCACGAGCAGTACTTC,CTSSKATRGGLVHEQYF
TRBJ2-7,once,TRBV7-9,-,TGTGCCAGCAGCTTATACGGGGGCGACTCCTACGAGCAGTACTTC,CASSLYGGDSYEQYF
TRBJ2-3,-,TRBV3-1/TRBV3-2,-,TGTGCCAGCAGCCCGAGGGGGGCAGATACGCAGTATTTT,CASSPRGADTQYF
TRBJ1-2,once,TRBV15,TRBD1,TGTGCCATCCGGGGACAGGCTACCTCCTATGGCTACACCTTC,CAIRGQATSYGYTF
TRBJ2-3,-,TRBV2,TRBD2,TGTGCCAGCAGCGCTTCTAGCGGGGGGGCGCCAGATACGCAGTATTTT,CASSASSGGAPDTQYF
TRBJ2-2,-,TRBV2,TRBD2,TGTGCCAGCAGTGAATTGGCGGGGGAGTTGGCCGGGGAGCTGTTTTTT,CASSELAGELAGELFF
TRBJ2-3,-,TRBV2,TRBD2,TGTGCCAGCAGCCTTGGACTAGCCATGGATACGCAGTATTTT,CASSLGLAMDTQYF